What follows is one TCR beta chain and its context. Its antigen remains unidentified. This entry belongs to a study of vaccination effects on CD4 cells after COVID-19. As for the study in general: Post-vaccine draws lagged the second dose by a median of 72 days.

ViraFEST expansion of antigen-specific CD4+ T cells with viral peptide pools preceded sequencing. Following a roughly 9-day culture, CD4+ T cells were purified. BNT162b2 vaccine or mRNA-1273 vaccine was given to participants in two doses. Recipients of the vaccine had no prior SARS-CoV-2 infection and negative nucleocapsid antibodies. V shed 4 bases, J shed 0 bases, and the junction held 4 bases outside the gene matches. The CDR3 spans 15 residues. Germline V CDR1 and CDR2: SGHKS, YYEKEE (reference sequence). Assay used: immunoSEQ multiplex PCR; TCRdb lists only in-frame clones, some missing. The sample has about 72,000 clones, about 86% seen once. Broader study findings: Late after vaccination, infection- and vaccine-induced clones showed marked clonal contraction. Limitations: small convalescent group and missing early post-infection timepoints.

The specimen was CD4+ T cells from PBMCs cultured with HCoV-229E spike peptides, collected after COVID-19 vaccination. The chain combines TRBV5-5 with TRBJ1-3, with 7 bases aligning to TRBD1. This receptor was taken from a human donor who received a COVID-19 vaccine. The CDR3 DNA reads TGTGCCAGCAGCCGACAGGGCGACTCTGGAAACACCATATATTTT. Protein: CASSRQGDSGNTIYF.